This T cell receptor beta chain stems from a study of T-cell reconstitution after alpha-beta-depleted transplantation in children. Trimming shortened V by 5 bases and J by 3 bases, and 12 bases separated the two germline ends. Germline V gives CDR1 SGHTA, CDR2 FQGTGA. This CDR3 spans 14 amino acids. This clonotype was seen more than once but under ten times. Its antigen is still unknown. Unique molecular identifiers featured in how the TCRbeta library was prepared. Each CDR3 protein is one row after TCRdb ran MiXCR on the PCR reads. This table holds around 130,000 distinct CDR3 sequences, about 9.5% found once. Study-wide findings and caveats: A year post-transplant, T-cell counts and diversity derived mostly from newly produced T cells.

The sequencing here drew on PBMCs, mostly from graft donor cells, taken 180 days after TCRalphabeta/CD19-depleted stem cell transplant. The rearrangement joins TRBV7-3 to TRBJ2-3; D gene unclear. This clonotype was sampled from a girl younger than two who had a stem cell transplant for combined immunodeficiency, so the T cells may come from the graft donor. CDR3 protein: CASSPPLTTDTQYF. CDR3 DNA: TGTGCCAGCAGCCCTCCACTGACGACAGATACGCAGTATTTT.